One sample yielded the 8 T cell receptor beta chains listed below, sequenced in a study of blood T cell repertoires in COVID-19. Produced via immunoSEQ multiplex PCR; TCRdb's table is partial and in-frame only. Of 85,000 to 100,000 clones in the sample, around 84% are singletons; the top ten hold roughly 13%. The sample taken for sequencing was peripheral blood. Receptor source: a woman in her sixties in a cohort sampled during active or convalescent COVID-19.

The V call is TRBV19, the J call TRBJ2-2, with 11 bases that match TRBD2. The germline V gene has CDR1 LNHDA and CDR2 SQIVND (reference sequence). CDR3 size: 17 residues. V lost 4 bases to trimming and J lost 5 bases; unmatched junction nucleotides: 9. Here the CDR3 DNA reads TGTGCCAGTAGTACTCATAGCGGGAGGGCCGCGACCGGGGAGCTGTTTTTT. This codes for CASSTHSGRAATGELFF.

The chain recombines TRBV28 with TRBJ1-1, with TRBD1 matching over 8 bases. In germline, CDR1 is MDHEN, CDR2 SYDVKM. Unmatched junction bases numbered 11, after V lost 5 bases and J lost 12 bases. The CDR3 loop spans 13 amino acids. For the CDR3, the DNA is TGTGCCAGCAGTGACAGACAGGGGCGAGTAACTTTCTTT. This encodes CASSDRQGRVTFF. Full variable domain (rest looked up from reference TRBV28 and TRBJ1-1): DVKVTQSSRYLVKRTGEKVFLECVQDMDHENMFWYRQDPGLGLRLIYFSYDVKMKEKGDIPEGYSVSREKKERFSLILESASTNQTSMYLCASSDRQGRVTFFGQGTRLTVV.

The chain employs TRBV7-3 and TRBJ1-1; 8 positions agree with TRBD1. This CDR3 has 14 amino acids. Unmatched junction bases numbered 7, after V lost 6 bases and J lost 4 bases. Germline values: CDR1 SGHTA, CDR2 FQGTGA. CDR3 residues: CASSSTGGVTEAFF. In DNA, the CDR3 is TGTGCCAGCAGTTCTACAGGGGGTGTCACTGAAGCTTTCTTT.

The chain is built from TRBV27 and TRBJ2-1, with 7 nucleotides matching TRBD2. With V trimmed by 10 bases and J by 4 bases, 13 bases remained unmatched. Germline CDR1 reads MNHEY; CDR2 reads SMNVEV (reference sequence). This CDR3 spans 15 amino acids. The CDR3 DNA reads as TGTGCCACCCTCAAGACTAGCCGCACTTACAATGAGCAGTTCTTC. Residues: CATLKTSRTYNEQFF.

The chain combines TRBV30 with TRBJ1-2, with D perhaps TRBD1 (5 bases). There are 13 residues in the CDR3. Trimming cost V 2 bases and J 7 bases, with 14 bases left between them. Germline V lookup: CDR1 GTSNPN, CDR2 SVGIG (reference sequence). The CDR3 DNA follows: TGTGCCTGGAGTCTGCAGGGCGCTCGTGGCTACACCTTC. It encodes CAWSLQGARGYTF.

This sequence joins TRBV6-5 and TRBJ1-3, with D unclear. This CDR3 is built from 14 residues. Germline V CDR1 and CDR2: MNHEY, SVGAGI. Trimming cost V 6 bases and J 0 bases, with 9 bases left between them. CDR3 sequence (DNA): TGTGCCAGCAGGCTAAGCCACTCTGGAAACACCATATATTTT. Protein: CASRLSHSGNTIYF.

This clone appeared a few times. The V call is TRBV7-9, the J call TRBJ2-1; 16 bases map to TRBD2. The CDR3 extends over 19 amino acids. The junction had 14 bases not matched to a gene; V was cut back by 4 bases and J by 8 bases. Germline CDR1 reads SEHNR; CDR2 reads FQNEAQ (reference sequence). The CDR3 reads CASSSYGTSGRAGADEQFF. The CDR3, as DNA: TGTGCCAGCAGCTCCTATGGGACTAGCGGGAGGGCCGGTGCGGATGAGCAGTTCTTC. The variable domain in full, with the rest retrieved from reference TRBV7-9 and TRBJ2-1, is DTGVSQNPRHKITKRGQNVTFRCDPISEHNRLYWYRQTLGQGPEFLTYFQNEAQLEKSRLLSDRFSAERPKGSFSTLEIQRTEQGDSAMYLCASSSYGTSGRAGADEQFFGPGTRLTVL.

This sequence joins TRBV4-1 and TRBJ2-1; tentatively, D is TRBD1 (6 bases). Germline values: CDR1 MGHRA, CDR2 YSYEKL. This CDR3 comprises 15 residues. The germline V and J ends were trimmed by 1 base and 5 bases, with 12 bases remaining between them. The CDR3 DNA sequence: TGCGCCAGCAGCCAAGTGGCTCAGGGGCACAATGAGCAGTTCTTC. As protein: CASSQVAQGHNEQFF.